The present T cell receptor beta chain was sequenced within a study of blood T cells in healthy people across ages. This clonotype has only a few counts. It was with a sample-barcoded 5' primer and a J-beta primer mix that a second PCR of about 6 to 12 cycles was run. Each CDR3 protein gets one entry after TCRdb re-called the 5' RACE reads with MiXCR. The data hold 450,000 to 600,000 distinct CDR3 sequences, with roughly a quarter observed a single time. The extraction recovered at least 5 micrograms of total RNA per sample. These data also formed part of another study, on T cells of mothers and their children.

The TCR was taken from a boy younger than 10 in good health. The sequenced sample was blood.

DNA of the CDR3: TGTGCCATCAGTGAGACGGCGGCCAGGCTGCCCAAGTTCGATCAGCCCCAGCATTTT. Translated: CAISETAARLPKFDQPQHF. The V and J genes are TRBV10-3 and TRBJ1-5, with unresolved D. This CDR3 is 19 amino acids long. The germline CDR1 and CDR2 sequences are ENHRY and SYGVKD. V was trimmed by 2 bases and J by 5 bases, leaving 25 bases between them.